The present T cell receptor (beta chain) was sequenced within a study of cytomegalovirus exposure and HLA in healthy donors. Study summary: Counted in an early data release were 75 million to 85 million unique TCRs from HLA-typed donors.

V dropped 2 bases and J dropped 0 bases, with 9 bases sitting between them. Germline V lookup: CDR1 SGHNT, CDR2 YYREEE (reference sequence). The CDR3 runs to 15 residues. The study's findings and limits: It was reportedly the case that the classifier diagnosed cytomegalovirus status with high specificity and sensitivity.

Amplification used 60 Vbeta primers and 13 Jbeta primers. The data were produced by immunoSEQ multiplex PCR, yet TCRdb's version contains in-frame clones alone and is incomplete. The sample holds approximately 150,000 clones; roughly 74% are singletons and the top ten take approximately 5.6%. Turning to this clone: The antigen is unknown.

The gene calls are TRBV5-4 and TRBJ2-1; the D is unclear. This clonotype was sampled from a woman aged 40-49 years in good health and CMV-seropositive. The sequenced material came from PBMCs. The CDR3 region has the DNA TGTGCCAGCAGCTTTCCGAGAAGCTCCTACAATGAGCAGTTCTTC. This sequence encodes CASSFPRSSYNEQFF.